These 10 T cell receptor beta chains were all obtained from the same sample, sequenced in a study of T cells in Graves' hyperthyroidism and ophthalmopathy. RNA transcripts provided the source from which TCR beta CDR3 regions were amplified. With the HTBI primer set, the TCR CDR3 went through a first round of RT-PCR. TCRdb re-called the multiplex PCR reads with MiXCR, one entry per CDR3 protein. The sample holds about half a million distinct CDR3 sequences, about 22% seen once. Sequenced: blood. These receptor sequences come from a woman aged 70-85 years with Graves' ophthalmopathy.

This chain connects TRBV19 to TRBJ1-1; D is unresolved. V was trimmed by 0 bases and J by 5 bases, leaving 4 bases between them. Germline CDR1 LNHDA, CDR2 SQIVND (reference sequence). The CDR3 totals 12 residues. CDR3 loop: CASSIERTEAFF. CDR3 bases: TGTGCCAGTAGTATAGAGCGGACTGAAGCTTTCTTT.

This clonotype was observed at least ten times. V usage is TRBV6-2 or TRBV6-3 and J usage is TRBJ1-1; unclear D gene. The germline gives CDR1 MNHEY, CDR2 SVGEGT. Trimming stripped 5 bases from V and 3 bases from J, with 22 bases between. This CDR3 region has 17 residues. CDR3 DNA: TGTGCCAGCAGTAAAAGAATTTCAGGAACCCTGGACACTGAAGCTTTCTTT. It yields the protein CASSKRISGTLDTEAFF.

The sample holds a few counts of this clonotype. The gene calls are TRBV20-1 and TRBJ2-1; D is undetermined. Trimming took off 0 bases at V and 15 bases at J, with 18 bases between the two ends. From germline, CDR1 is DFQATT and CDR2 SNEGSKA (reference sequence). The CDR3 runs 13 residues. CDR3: CSARDIGETPPFF. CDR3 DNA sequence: TGCAGTGCTAGAGATATCGGCGAGACACCCCCGTTCTTC.

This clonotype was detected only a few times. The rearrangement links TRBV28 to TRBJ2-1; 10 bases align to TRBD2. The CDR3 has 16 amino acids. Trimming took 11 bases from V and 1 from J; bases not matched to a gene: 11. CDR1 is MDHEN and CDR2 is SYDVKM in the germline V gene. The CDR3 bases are TGTGCCGGCACCGAGGAAGCGGGAGGGTCCTACAATGAGCAGTTCTTC. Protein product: CAGTEEAGGSYNEQFF.

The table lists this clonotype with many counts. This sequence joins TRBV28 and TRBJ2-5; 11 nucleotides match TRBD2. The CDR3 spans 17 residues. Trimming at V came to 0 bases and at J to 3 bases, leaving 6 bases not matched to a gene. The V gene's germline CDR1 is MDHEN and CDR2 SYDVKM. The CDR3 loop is CASSLWTLTSGKETQYF. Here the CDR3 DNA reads TGTGCCAGCAGTTTATGGACGTTGACTAGCGGGAAAGAGACCCAGTACTTC.

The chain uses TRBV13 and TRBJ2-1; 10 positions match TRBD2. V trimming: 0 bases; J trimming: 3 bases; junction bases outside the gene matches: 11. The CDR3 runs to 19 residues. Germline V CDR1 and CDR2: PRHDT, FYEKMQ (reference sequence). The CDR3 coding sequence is TGTGCCAGCAGCTTAGGGAGCCCTCTTAGCGGGAGGATCTACAATGAGCAGTTCTTC. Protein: CASSLGSPLSGRIYNEQFF.

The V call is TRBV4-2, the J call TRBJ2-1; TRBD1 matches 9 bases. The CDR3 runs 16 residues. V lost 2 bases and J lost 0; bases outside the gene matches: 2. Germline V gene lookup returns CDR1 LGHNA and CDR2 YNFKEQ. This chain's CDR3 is CASSQSGQGSYNEQFF. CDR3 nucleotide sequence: TGTGCCAGCAGCCAATCGGGACAGGGCTCCTACAATGAGCAGTTCTTC.

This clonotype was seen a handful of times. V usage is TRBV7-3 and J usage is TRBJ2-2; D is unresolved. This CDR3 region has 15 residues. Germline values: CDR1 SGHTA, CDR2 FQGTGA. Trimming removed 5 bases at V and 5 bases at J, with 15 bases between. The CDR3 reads CASSQDTTGTGELFF. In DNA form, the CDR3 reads TGTGCCAGCAGCCAAGACACCACCGGAACCGGGGAGCTGTTTTTT.

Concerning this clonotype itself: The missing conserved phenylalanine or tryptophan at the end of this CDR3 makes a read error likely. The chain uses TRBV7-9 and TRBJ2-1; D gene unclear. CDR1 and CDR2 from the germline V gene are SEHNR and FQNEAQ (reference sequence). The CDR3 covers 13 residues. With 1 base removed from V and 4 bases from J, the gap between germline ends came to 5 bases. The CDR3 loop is CASSLVSYNEQFS. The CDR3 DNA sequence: TGTGCCAGCAGCTTAGTGTCGTACAATGAGCAGTTCTCC.

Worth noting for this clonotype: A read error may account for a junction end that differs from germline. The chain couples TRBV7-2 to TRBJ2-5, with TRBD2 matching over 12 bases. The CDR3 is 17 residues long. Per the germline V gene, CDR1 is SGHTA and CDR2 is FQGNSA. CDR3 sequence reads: CASSLALAGGFQETQYF. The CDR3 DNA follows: TGCGCCAGCAGCTTGGCACTAGCGGGAGGATTTCAAGAGACCCAGTACTTC.